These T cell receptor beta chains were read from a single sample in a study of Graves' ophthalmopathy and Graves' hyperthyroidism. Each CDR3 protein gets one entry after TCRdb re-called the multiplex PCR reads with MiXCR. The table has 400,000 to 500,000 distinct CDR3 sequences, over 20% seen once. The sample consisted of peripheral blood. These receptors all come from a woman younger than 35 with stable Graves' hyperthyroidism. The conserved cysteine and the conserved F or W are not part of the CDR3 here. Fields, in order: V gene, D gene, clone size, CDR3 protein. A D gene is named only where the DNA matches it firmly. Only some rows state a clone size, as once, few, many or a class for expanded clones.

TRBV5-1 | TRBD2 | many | ASSFHQRDPYEQY
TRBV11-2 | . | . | ASSPIPGRVYEQY
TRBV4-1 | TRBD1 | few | ASSQLGQALEPQH
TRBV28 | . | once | ASSPRVANRNTIY
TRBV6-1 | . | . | ALFGGSGYT
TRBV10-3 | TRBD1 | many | AIKQGEGSGNTIY
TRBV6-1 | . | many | ASVRGRTQH
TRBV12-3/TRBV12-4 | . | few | ASSLALSGANVLT
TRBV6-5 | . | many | ASRGSRSGDEQY
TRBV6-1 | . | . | ASTPGLGNFGTEAF
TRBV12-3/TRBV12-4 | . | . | ASSWGEFVYEQY
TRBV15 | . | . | ATSISYRFAEAF
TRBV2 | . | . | ASSEVRGGELF
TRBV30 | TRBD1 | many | AWGGTGDTEAF
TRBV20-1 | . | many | SAGGALASDEQY
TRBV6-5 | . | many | ASSYSPRVNTEAF
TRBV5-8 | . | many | ASSSTLGGNTEAF
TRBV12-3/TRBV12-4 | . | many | ASRPAENTEAF
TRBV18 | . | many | ASSPVRDGDGYT
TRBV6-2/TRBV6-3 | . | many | ASSYYGRGWETQY